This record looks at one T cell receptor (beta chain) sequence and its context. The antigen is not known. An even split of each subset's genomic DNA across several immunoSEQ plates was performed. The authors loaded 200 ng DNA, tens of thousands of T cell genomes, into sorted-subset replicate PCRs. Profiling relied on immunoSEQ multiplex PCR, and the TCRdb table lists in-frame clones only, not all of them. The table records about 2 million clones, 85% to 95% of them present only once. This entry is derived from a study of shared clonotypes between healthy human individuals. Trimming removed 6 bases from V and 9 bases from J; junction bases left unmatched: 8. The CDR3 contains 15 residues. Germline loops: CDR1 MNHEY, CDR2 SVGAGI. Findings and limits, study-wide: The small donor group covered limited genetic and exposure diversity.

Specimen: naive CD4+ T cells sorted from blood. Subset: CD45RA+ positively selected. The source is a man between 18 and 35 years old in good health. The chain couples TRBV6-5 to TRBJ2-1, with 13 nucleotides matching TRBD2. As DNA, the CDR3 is TGTGCCAGCAGCCAACTAGCGGGGGGGCCGAGTGAGCAGTTCTTC. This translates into CASSQLAGGPSEQFF.